This T cell receptor (beta chain) comes out of a study of CD8 T cells in Susac syndrome. Broader study findings: As the study acknowledged, the number of individuals in its TCR sequencing and HLA analysis was relatively small.

This clonotype was detected once. Its antigen is as yet unknown. Germline-derived CDR1 and CDR2 are SGHVS and FNYEAQ. V was clipped by 0 bases and J by 1 base, with 3 bases between them. The CDR3 runs to 13 residues. It was with random hexamers that 0.5 to 1 ug RNA was reverse transcribed. By means of immunoSEQ multiplex PCR, TCR beta CDR3 spanning 54 Vbeta and 13 Jbeta underwent amplification. Via MiXCR, TCRdb re-called the immunoSEQ multiplex PCR reads, giving one row per CDR3 protein. The repertoire holds 250,000 or so distinct CDR3 sequences, with about 94% as singletons. The clonotype originates from a human donor with multiple sclerosis. This chain links TRBV7-6 with TRBJ1-1; no firm D call. The specimen was CD4+ T cells from PBMCs. Here the CDR3 reads CASSLAQNTEAFF. The CDR3 coding sequence is TGTGCCAGCAGCTTAGCGCAGAACACTGAAGCTTTCTTT.